This note documents a single T cell receptor beta chain sequence. Its antigen remains unidentified. Pooled in the analysis were second doses at about 4 or about 12 weeks. This CDR3 spans 14 amino acids. Germline V gives CDR1 SGHDT, CDR2 YYEEEE. The V gene end was trimmed by 3 bases and the J gene end by 5 bases; junction bases not matched to a gene: 3. These data come from a study of T cell responses to AZD1222 COVID-19 vaccine. Regarding the study as a whole: Spike-spanning, vaccine-associated CD4 TCRs were dominant at 160-218 and 743-854.

Profiling relied on immunoSEQ multiplex PCR, and the TCRdb table lists in-frame clones only, not all of them. The repertoire consists of roughly 99,000 clones, with approximately 89% occurring once and the leading ten covering 8% to 9.5%. The material sequenced was peripheral blood, taken 28 days after the second AZD1222 dose. This rearrangement joins TRBV5-6 to TRBJ1-1; TRBD1 matches 11 bases. The sequence was obtained from an adult who received the AZD1222 COVID-19 vaccine. The CDR3 DNA reads TGTGCCAGCAGCTGGACAGGGGGCCTGACTGAAGCTTTCTTT. Protein sequence: CASSWTGGLTEAFF.